This paragraph reports one T cell receptor (beta chain). This entry belongs to a study of blood T cell repertoires in COVID-19. Study-level background: Samples came from the United States, Italy and Spain, spanning acute and convalescent COVID-19. T cells, B-cell-depleted T cells, or PBMCs supplied cDNA or gDNA.

Seattle researchers signed up patients amid active infection and tracked them longitudinally. In the authors' methods: It was from reference gene primer amplification that nucleated cell counts were estimated. Sequenced by immunoSEQ multiplex PCR; TCRdb stores in-frame clones only, minus some. V and J calls plus clone size are reproduced from that table; the DNA served to infer D and trimming. The sample records some 62,000 clones, roughly 78% being singletons. The CDR3 loop spans 13 amino acids. Trimming shortened V by 4 bases and J by 6 bases, and 8 bases separated the two germline ends. Germline V gene sequence: CDR1 KGHDR, CDR2 SFDVKD.

The source material was peripheral blood. The chain carries TRBV24-1 and TRBJ2-2; tentatively, D is TRBD1 (6 bases). The clonotype was recovered from a man aged 55 to 70 with COVID-19, enrolled during active disease. The CDR3 DNA follows: TGTGCCACCAGTGACAGGGGAGCCGGGGAGCTGTTTTTT. Translating gives CATSDRGAGELFF.